This is a list of T cell receptor beta chains from one sample in a study of blood T cell repertoires in COVID-19. Sequencing was performed with immunoSEQ multiplex PCR; in TCRdb, only in-frame clones are kept and a portion is missing. The sample lists under 200,000 clones, 86% seen once, with roughly 3.4% in the top ten. Sequenced sample: peripheral blood. These TCRs come from a man aged 65-85 years with acute or convalescent COVID-19. Each CDR3 is given with its conserved first and last residue. D genes are given only for firm matches. Only some rows state a clone size, as once, few, many or a class for expanded clones.

>TRBD1|TRBJ2-7|TRBV5-1|-
TGCGCCAGCAGCTTCCAGGGGGCAAGCTCCTACGAGCAGTACTTC
CASSFQGASSYEQYF
>-|TRBJ1-2|TRBV5-5|once
TGTGCCAGCAGCGGACAGCTTAACTATGGCTACACCTTC
CASSGQLNYGYTF
>-|TRBJ1-5|TRBV6-5|-
TGTGCCAGCAGCCAGTCAGGGGCTACCAATCAGCCCCAGCATTTT
CASSQSGATNQPQHF
>-|TRBJ2-1|TRBV7-8|-
TGTGCCAGCAGCTCGACGCGAGGGGGCAATGAGCAGTTCTTC
CASSSTRGGNEQFF
>-|TRBJ1-3|TRBV7-6|-
TGTGCCAGCAGCTTAGAGGGGAACACCATATATTTT
CASSLEGNTIYF
>-|TRBJ1-2|TRBV28|few
TGTGCCAGCAGTTCTTATTTGTTCGGCTACACCTTC
CASSSYLFGYTF
>-|TRBJ2-6|TRBV2|-
TGTGCCAGCAGCCCGGGCTCTGGGGCCAACGTCCTGACTTTC
CASSPGSGANVLTF
>TRBD1|TRBJ2-5|TRBV7-9|once
TGTGCCAGCAGCCGGTTAGGGACAGGGCAAGAGACCCAGTACTTC
CASSRLGTGQETQYF
>TRBD2|TRBJ2-2|TRBV5-1|-
TGCGCCAGCAGCTTGGGAGTTGCGGGGGATAACACCGGGGAGCTGTTTTTT
CASSLGVAGDNTGELFF
>-|TRBJ1-4|TRBV12-2|-
TGTGCAAGTCTCGTACTCCGGGACAACGAAAAACTGTTTTTT
CASLVLRDNEKLFF
>-|TRBJ2-7|TRBV4-3|-
TGCGCCAGCAGCCAATGGGCAGGGCAGGGGCTCTACGAGCAGTACTTC
CASSQWAGQGLYEQYF
>-|TRBJ1-2|TRBV12-3/TRBV12-4|-
TGTGCCAGCAGTTTGGGGAGCTATGGCTACACCTTC
CASSLGSYGYTF
>TRBD2|TRBJ2-5|TRBV6-5|-
TGTGCCAGCAGGTCACTAGCGGGCTCCCAAGAGACCCAGTACTTC
CASRSLAGSQETQYF
>-|TRBJ1-5|TRBV7-8|-
TGTGCCAGCAGCCGACGTTGGGGGGGCGATCAGCCCCAGCATTTT
CASSRRWGGDQPQHF
>-|TRBJ2-5|TRBV6-1|-
TGTGCCAGCAGTGAAAGTACATGGGAGACCCAGTACTTC
CASSESTWETQYF
>-|TRBJ1-5|TRBV6-6|-
TGTGCCAGCAGACGCAACCCGGGTATCAATCAGCCCCAGCATTTT
CASRRNPGINQPQHF
>-|TRBJ2-7|TRBV4-3|-
TGCGCCAGCAGCCAAGACGTCGGACTATACTACGAGCAGTACTTC
CASSQDVGLYYEQYF
>TRBD1|TRBJ2-1|TRBV29-1|-
TGCAGCGTGGCCGGGACAGGGGAGTGGAATGAGCAGTTCTTC
CSVAGTGEWNEQFF
>TRBD1|TRBJ1-4|TRBV2|-
TGTGCCAGCACCCCCCGGACAGGGGAAAAGGGAAAACTGTTTTTT
CASTPRTGEKGKLFF
>-|TRBJ2-3|TRBV5-1|-
TGCGCCAGCAGCTTGGCAGATAGCACAGATACGCAGTATTTT
CASSLADSTDTQYF
>TRBD1|TRBJ1-2|TRBV5-1|-
TGCGCCAGCAGTCCTGATCCAGGGGGCTATGGCTACACCTTC
CASSPDPGGYGYTF
>-|TRBJ1-2|TRBV7-3|-
TGTGCCAGCAGCGCGGACCCGGGGAGCTATGGCTACACCTTC
CASSADPGSYGYTF
>TRBD2|TRBJ2-3|TRBV19|-
TGTGCCAGTAGTTTTACTCTAGCGGGTATGGGCACAGATACGCAGTATTTT
CASSFTLAGMGTDTQYF
>TRBD1|TRBJ1-2|TRBV9|-
TGTGCCAGCAGCGAGACCGGGACAGGGGGTTTGGACTATGGCTACACCTTC
CASSETGTGGLDYGYTF
>-|TRBJ2-1|TRBV15|-
TGTGCCACCAGTAAAGCGGTAACCTACAATGAGCAGTTCTTC
CATSKAVTYNEQFF
>TRBD1|TRBJ2-7|TRBV4-1|-
TGCGCCAGCAGCCAAGATCGCGCAGGGGGCTACGAGCAGTACTTC
CASSQDRAGGYEQYF
>TRBD2|TRBJ2-1|TRBV11-2|-
TGTGCCAGCAGCTCGCGGGGGGGCCATCTAATAAATGAGCAGTTCTTC
CASSSRGGHLINEQFF
>-|TRBJ1-3|TRBV29-1|-
TGCAGCGTCGCGGGGGCTCCGAACTCTGGAAACACCATATATTTT
CSVAGAPNSGNTIYF
>-|TRBJ2-5|TRBV19|-
TGTGCCAGTAGTATAGAGATCGGGGTAACCCAGTACTTC
CASSIEIGVTQYF
>-|TRBJ2-2|TRBV9|-
TGTGCCAGCAGCATATCCGGGGAGCTGTTTTTT
CASSISGELFF
>-|TRBJ1-4|TRBV6-1|-
TGTGCCAGCAGTGAACGGTATAATGAAAAACTGTTTTTT
CASSERYNEKLFF
>TRBD1|TRBJ2-2|TRBV6-2/TRBV6-3|-
TGTGCCAGCAGTCTAAGGGACAGGGTTAGTGCCGGGGAGCTGTTTTTT
CASSLRDRVSAGELFF
>-|TRBJ2-2|TRBV11-2|-
TGTGCCAGCAGCCCCAATGTTGCCGGGGAGCTGTTTTTT
CASSPNVAGELFF
>-|TRBJ2-5|TRBV18|once
TGTGCCAGCTCACCGCAGACAGCCAGTCAAGAGACCCAGTACTTC
CASSPQTASQETQYF
>-|TRBJ2-3|TRBV9|-
TGTGCCAGCAGCGTAGCAGCGCCATCTAGCACAGATACGCAGTATTTT
CASSVAAPSSTDTQYF
>TRBD2|TRBJ2-3|TRBV3-1/TRBV3-2|-
TGTGCCAGCAGCCAAGGGACTAGCGGGAGGGGAGATACGCAGTATTTT
CASSQGTSGRGDTQYF
>-|TRBJ1-1|TRBV19|-
TGTGCCAGTAAAGAACGAATGACACGGAACACTGAAGCTTTCTTT
CASKERMTRNTEAFF
>-|TRBJ2-7|TRBV12-5|-
TGTGCTAGTGGTCCCCGGGACACCTACGAGCAGTACTTC
CASGPRDTYEQYF